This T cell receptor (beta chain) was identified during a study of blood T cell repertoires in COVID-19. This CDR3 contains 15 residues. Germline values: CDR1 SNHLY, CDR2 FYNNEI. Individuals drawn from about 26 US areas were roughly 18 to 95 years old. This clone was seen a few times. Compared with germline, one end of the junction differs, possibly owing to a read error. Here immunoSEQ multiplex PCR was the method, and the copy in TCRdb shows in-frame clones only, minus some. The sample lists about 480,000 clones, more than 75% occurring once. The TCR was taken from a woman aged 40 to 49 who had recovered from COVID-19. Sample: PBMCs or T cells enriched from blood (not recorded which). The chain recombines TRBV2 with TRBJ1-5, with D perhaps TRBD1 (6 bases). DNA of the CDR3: TGTGCCAGCTGTGAGGGAGGGGGTATAAATCAGCCCCAGCATTTT. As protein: CASCEGGGINQPQHF. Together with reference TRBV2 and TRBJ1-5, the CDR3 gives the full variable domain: EPEVTQTPSHQVTQMGQEVILRCVPISNHLYFYWYRQILGQKVEFLVSFYNNEISEKSEIFDDQFSVERPDGSNFTLKIRSTKLEDSAMYFCASCEGGGINQPQHFGDGTRLSIL.